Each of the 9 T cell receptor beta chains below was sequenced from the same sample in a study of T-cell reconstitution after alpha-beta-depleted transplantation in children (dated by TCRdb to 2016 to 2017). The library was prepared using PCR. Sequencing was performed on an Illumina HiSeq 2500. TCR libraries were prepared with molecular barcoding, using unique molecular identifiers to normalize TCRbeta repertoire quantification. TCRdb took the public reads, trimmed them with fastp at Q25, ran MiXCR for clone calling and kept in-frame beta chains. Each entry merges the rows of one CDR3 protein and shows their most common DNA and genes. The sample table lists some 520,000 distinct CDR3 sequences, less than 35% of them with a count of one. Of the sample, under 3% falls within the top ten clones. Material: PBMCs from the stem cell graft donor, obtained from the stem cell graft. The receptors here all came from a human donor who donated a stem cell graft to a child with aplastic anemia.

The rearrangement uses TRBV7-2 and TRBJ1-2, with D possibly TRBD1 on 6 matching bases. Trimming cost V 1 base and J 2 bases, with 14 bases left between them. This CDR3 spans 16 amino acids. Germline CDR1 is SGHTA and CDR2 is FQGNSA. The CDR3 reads CASSLVGGPFNYGYTF. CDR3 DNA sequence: TGTGCCAGCAGCTTAGTGGGGGGGCCTTTCAACTATGGCTACACCTTC.

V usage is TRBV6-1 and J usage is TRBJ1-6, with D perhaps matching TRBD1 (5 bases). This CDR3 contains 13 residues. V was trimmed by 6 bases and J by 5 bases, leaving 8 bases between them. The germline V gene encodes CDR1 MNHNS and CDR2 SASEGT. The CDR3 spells CASRGADNSPLHF. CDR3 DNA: TGTGCCAGCAGAGGGGCCGATAATTCACCCCTCCACTTT.

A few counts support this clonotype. CDR3 sequence: CSVGDAYEQFF. CDR3 DNA: TGCAGCGTCGGCGACGCGTATGAGCAGTTCTTC. The chain joins TRBV29-1 to TRBJ2-1; no clear D gene. Germline assignment: CDR1 SQVTM and CDR2 ANQGSEA. The V end was cut by 6 bases, the J end by 8 bases, with 11 bases between. The CDR3 extends over 11 amino acids.

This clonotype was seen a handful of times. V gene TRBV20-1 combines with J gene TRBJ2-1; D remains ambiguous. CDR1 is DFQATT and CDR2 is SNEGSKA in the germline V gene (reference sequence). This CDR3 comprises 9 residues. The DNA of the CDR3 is TGCAGGGCCAAGGATGAGCAGTTCTTC. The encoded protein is CRAKDEQFF.

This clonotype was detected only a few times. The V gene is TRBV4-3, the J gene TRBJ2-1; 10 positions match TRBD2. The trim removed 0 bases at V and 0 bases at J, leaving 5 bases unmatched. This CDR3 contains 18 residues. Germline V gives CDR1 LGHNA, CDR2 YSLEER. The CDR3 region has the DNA TGCGCCAGCAGCCAAGATTTCGGACTAGCGGTCTCCTACAATGAGCAGTTCTTC. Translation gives CASSQDFGLAVSYNEQFF.

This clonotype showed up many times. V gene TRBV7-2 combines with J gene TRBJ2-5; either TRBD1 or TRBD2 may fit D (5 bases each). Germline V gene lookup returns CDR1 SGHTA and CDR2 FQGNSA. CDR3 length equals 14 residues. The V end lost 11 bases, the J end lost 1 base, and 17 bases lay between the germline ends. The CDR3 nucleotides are TGTGCCGGGGCCGGTGCGGGCCCCCAAGAGACCCAGTACTTC. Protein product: CAGAGAGPQETQYF.

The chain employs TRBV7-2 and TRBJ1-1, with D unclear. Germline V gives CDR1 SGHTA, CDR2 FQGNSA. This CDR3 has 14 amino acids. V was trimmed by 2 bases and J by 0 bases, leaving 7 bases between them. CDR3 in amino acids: CASSLNPMNTEAFF. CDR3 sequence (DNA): TGTGCCAGCAGCTTAAACCCCATGAACACTGAAGCTTTCTTT.

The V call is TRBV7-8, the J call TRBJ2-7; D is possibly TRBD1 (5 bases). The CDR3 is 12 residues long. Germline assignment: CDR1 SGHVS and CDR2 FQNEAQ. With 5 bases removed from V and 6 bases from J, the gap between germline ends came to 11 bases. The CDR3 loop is CASSPTVSEQYV. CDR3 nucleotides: TGTGCCAGCAGCCCGACAGTTAGCGAGCAGTACGTC.

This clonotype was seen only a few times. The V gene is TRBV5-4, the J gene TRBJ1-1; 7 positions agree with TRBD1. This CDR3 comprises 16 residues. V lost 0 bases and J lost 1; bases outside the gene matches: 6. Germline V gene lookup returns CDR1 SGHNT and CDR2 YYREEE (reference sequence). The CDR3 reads CASSLVNRGWNTEAFF. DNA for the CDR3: TGTGCCAGCAGCTTGGTTAACAGGGGCTGGAACACTGAAGCTTTCTTT.